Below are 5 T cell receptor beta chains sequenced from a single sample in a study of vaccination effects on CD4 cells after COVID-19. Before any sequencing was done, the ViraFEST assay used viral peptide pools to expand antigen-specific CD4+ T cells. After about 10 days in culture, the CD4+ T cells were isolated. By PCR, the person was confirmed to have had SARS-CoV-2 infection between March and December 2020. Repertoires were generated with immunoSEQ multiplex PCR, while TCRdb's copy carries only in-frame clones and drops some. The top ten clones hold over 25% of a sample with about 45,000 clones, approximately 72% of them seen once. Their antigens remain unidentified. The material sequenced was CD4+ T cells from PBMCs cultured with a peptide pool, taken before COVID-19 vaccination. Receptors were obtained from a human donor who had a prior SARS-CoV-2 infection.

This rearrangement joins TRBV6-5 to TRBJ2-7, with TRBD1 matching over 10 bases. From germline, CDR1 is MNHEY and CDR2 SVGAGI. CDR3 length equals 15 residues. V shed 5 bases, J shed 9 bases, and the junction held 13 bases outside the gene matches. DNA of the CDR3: TGTGCCAGCAGTCGCACCGGGACAGGGGAATCGTGGCAGTACTTC. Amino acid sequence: CASSRTGTGESWQYF.

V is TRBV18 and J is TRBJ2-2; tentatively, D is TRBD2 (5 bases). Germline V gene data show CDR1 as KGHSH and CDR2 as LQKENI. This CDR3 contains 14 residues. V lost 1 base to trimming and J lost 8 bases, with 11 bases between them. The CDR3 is CASSPRVGEGELFF. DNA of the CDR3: TGTGCCAGCTCACCACGCGTCGGGGAAGGGGAGCTGTTTTTT.

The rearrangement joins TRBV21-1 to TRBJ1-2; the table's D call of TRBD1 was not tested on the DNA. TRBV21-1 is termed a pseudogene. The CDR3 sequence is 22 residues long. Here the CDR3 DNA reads TGTGCCAGCAGCAAAGTGGACGGAGGTTTTGGGACAGGAGAAGTAACATGCTATGGCTACACCTTC. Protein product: CASSKVDGGFGTGEVTCYGYTF.

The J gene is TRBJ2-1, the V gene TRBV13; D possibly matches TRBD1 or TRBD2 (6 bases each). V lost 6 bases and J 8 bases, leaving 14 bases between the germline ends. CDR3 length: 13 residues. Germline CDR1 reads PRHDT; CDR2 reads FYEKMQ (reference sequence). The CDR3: CASSSWGAHEQFF. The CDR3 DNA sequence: TGTGCCAGCAGTTCGTGGGGGGCCCATGAGCAGTTCTTC.

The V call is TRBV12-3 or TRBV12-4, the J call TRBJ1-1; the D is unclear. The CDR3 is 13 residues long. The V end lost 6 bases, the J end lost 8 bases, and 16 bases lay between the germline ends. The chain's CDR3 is CASSLARRVEAFF. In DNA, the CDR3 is TGTGCCAGCAGCCTTGCGAGGCGGGTGGAAGCTTTCTTT.